Listed below are T cell receptor beta chains from one sample, sequenced in a study of blood T cell repertoires in COVID-19. Generated by immunoSEQ multiplex PCR, the TCRdb table keeps only in-frame clones and is missing some. The table includes roughly 480,000 clones, about 91% detected once. The sequencing input was peripheral blood. These receptors were obtained from a man between 18 and 35 years old with COVID-19, enrolled during active disease. CDR3s include the opening cysteine and the closing phenylalanine or tryptophan. The D gene is left open where the match is weak. For some rows the clone size is stated as once, few or many, or as a class when expanded; others skip it.

>17|TRBD2|.|TRBJ2-3|TRBV10-2
CASSDRAGGAGPDTQYF
TGCGCCAGCAGTGACCGTGCCGGGGGGGCCGGTCCAGATACGCAGTATTTT
>17|TRBD1|.|TRBJ1-6|TRBV4-1
CASSPADRGIDNSPLHF
TGCGCCAGCAGCCCCGCTGACAGGGGGATTGATAATTCACCCCTCCACTTT
>14|.|few|TRBJ2-4|TRBV5-1
CASSLDPGADIQYF
TGCGCCAGCAGCTTGGACCCAGGGGCGGACATTCAGTACTTC
>18|.|.|TRBJ2-7|TRBV21-1
CASSIRGKETGGSYEQYF
TGTGCCAGCAGCATAAGGGGCAAGGAGACAGGGGGTTCCTACGAGCAGTACTTC
>17|.|.|TRBJ2-7|TRBV4-2
CASSQEMGGQGVIGQYF
TGTGCCAGCAGCCAAGAAATGGGGGGGCAGGGTGTTATCGGGCAGTACTTC
>16|.|.|TRBJ2-1|TRBV6-5
CASSYSVFGQYNEQFF
TGTGCCAGCAGTTATTCGGTGTTTGGGCAATACAATGAGCAGTTCTTC
>18|TRBD1|.|TRBJ1-6|TRBV6-1
CASSGPGQPYSYNSPLHF
TGTGCCAGCAGTGGGCCGGGACAGCCCTACTCCTATAATTCACCCCTCCACTTT
>15|.|.|TRBJ2-1|TRBV3-1/TRBV3-2
CASSPPGHPYNEQFF
TGTGCCAGCAGCCCGCCGGGACATCCCTACAATGAGCAGTTCTTC
>12|.|.|TRBJ1-2|TRBV5-6
CASSFEDYGYTF
TGTGCCAGCAGCTTTGAGGACTATGGCTACACCTTC
>18|TRBD2|.|TRBJ2-5|TRBV4-2
CASSQGLPTSGRGETQYF
TGTGCCAGCAGCCAAGGGTTGCCGACTAGCGGAAGGGGGGAGACCCAGTACTTC
>15|.|.|TRBJ1-3|TRBV5-1
CASSLGRGTGNTIYF
TGCGCCAGCAGCTTGGGAAGGGGAACTGGAAACACCATATATTTT
>14|.|.|TRBJ1-1|TRBV30
CAWSEGRGSTEAFF
TGTGCCTGGAGTGAGGGCAGGGGATCGACAGAAGCTTTCTTT
>14|.|once|TRBJ2-7|TRBV13
CASSLGGGSYEQYF
TGTGCCAGCAGCTTAGGAGGGGGTTCCTACGAGCAGTACTTC
>14|.|.|TRBJ2-4|TRBV3-1/TRBV3-2
CASSQVLAKNIQYF
TGTGCCAGCAGCCAAGTCCTGGCCAAAAACATTCAGTACTTC
>16|TRBD2|few|TRBJ2-1|TRBV6-5
CASSYAPSGTYNEQFF
TGTGCCAGCAGTTACGCACCTAGCGGGACCTACAATGAGCAGTTCTTC
>16|TRBD2|few|TRBJ2-3|TRBV7-9
CASSYTSGSRSDTQYF
TGTGCCAGCAGTTATACTAGCGGGAGTCGGTCAGATACGCAGTATTTT
>14|TRBD2|.|TRBJ2-7|TRBV27
CASSSPRGRYEQYF
TGTGCCAGCAGTTCCCCCCGCGGGAGGTACGAGCAGTACTTC
>14|TRBD1|.|TRBJ2-7|TRBV7-6
CASSPGTGASEQYF
TGTGCCAGCAGTCCCGGGACAGGGGCGAGCGAGCAGTACTTC
>17|TRBD1|.|TRBJ1-5|TRBV5-1
CASSPPGQGYSNQPQHF
TGCGCCAGCAGCCCTCCGGGACAGGGCTATAGCAATCAGCCCCAGCATTTT
>13|.|once|TRBJ1-2|TRBV6-5
CASRLDSRYGYTF
TGTGCCAGCAGGCTGGACAGCCGCTATGGCTACACCTTC
>15|TRBD1|.|TRBJ2-1|TRBV5-4
CASSLGGTGENEQFF
TGTGCCAGCAGCTTGGGGGGGACAGGGGAAAATGAGCAGTTCTTC
>16|TRBD1|.|TRBJ1-1|TRBV5-1
CASSLGPQGQYTEAFF
TGCGCCAGCAGCTTGGGACCCCAGGGACAGTACACTGAAGCTTTCTTT
>13|.|.|TRBJ1-1|TRBV3-1/TRBV3-2
CASSQVIRAEAFF
TGTGCCAGCAGCCAAGTCATAAGAGCTGAAGCTTTCTTT
>13|TRBD1|.|TRBJ1-5|TRBV7-8
CASSPTGKEPQHF
TGTGCCAGCAGCCCGACAGGGAAGGAGCCCCAGCATTTT
>15|TRBD1|.|TRBJ1-3|TRBV5-6
CASSMRGGYGNTIYF
TGTGCCAGCAGCATGCGAGGGGGCTATGGAAACACCATATATTTT
>15|TRBD1|.|TRBJ1-4|TRBV14
CASSLGQGGYEKLFF
TGTGCCAGCAGCCTGGGACAGGGTGGTTATGAAAAACTGTTTTTT
>14|.|.|TRBJ2-2|TRBV5-1
CASSLGANTGELFF
TGCGCCAGCAGCTTGGGGGCTAACACCGGGGAGCTGTTTTTT
>14|.|.|TRBJ2-2|TRBV27
CASNRKGDTGELFF
TGTGCCAGCAACCGAAAAGGGGACACCGGGGAGCTGTTTTTT
>14|.|.|TRBJ2-5|TRBV10-3
CAISNSGVGETQYF
TGTGCCATCAGTAATTCGGGGGTGGGGGAGACCCAGTACTTC
>13|TRBD1|.|TRBJ1-2|TRBV12-3/TRBV12-4
CASRPTGGESYTF
TGTGCCAGCAGGCCCACAGGGGGCGAAAGCTACACCTTC
>14|.|.|TRBJ1-1|TRBV19
CASSIAGGATEAFF
TGTGCCAGTAGTATAGCGGGGGGCGCGACTGAAGCTTTCTTT